This passage covers 6 T cell receptor beta chains from one sample sequenced in a study of blood T cell repertoires in COVID-19. Here immunoSEQ multiplex PCR was the method, and the copy in TCRdb shows in-frame clones only, minus some. Of about 90,000 clones listed, about nine tenths were seen once; the top ten hold about 1.7%. The material sequenced was peripheral blood. Receptors were obtained from a human donor with active COVID-19. The donor label of this sample is uncertain.

The rearrangement uses TRBV2 and TRBJ2-1, with D perhaps TRBD2 (6 bases). The CDR3 length is 11 residues. Germline V gives CDR1 SNHLY, CDR2 FYNNEI. Trimming removed 8 bases at V and 15 bases at J, with 17 bases between. CDR3: CASYEGLRPFF. Written as DNA, the CDR3 is TGTGCCAGCTACGAGGGACTGCGGCCGTTCTTC.

The rearrangement joins TRBV3-1 (or the pseudogene TRBV3-2) to TRBJ2-7, with 10 positions matching TRBD2. V shed 6 bases, J shed 7 bases, and the junction held 9 bases outside the gene matches. Germline V CDR1 and CDR2: LGHDT, YNNKEL (reference sequence). The CDR3 covers 14 residues. CDR3 in DNA: TGTGCCAGCAGTCTAGCGGGGGCCCTCGGGGAGCAGTACTTC. Residues: CASSLAGALGEQYF.

Here the CDR3 reads CAISLRVGTEAFF. The CDR3 DNA reads TGTGCCATCAGTCTCCGGGTTGGCACTGAAGCTTTCTTT. The V call is TRBV10-3, the J call TRBJ1-1; no firm D call. Trimming pared 5 bases from V and 4 bases from J, leaving 11 bases between. CDR1 is ENHRY, CDR2 SYGVKD, per germline. The CDR3 is made up of 13 amino acids.

The rearrangement joins TRBV15 to TRBJ1-2; D is unresolved. V was pared by 6 bases and J by 5 bases, with 10 bases between. This CDR3 is built from 12 residues. CDR1 and CDR2 from the germline V gene are LNHNV and YYDKDF (reference sequence). CDR3 in amino acids: CATRSGLYGYTF. In DNA, the CDR3 is TGTGCCACCAGATCCGGGTTATATGGCTACACCTTC. Full variable domain (outside the CDR3, taken from reference TRBV15 and TRBJ1-2): DAMVIQNPRYQVTQFGKPVTLSCSQTLNHNVMYWYQQKSSQAPKLLFHYYDKDFNNEADTPDNFQSRRPNTSFCFLDIRSPGLGDTAMYLCATRSGLYGYTFGSGTRLTVV.

The V and J genes are TRBV7-9 and TRBJ2-5, with TRBD1 matching over 10 bases. Losses at the gene ends were 4 bases for V and 2 bases for J; bases not matched to a gene: 4. Germline V gene data show CDR1 as SEHNR and CDR2 as FQNEAQ (reference sequence). The CDR3 contains 15 residues. The CDR3 DNA reads as TGTGCCAGCAGCTCTGGACAGGGGGTTCAAGAGACCCAGTACTTC. Protein product: CASSSGQGVQETQYF.

The chain carries TRBV19 and TRBJ1-5, with 7 bases aligning to TRBD1. With 5 bases clipped from V and 7 bases from J, the junction kept 17 bases outside the gene matches. Germline lookup yields CDR1 LNHDA and CDR2 SQIVND (reference sequence). CDR3 length equals 17 residues. The CDR3 DNA sequence: TGTGCCAGTAGTTGGGGTCAAGTAGGGGGCGCGGGCCAGCCCCAGCATTTT. Amino acid sequence: CASSWGQVGGAGQPQHF.